The 16 T cell receptor beta chains below come from one sample, sequenced in a study of cytomegalovirus exposure and HLA in healthy donors. With 60 Vbeta and 13 Jbeta primers, the PCR was carried out. TCRdb's copy holds only in-frame clones and misses some; the assay was immunoSEQ multiplex PCR. The table includes more than 85,000 clones, 76% detected once. The specimen sequenced was PBMCs. Receptor source: a man in his forties or fifties in good health and CMV-seronegative.

The chain recombines TRBV27 with TRBJ1-5, with 7 bases lining up with TRBD1. V lost 8 bases and J lost 6; bases outside the gene matches: 7. In germline, CDR1 is MNHEY, CDR2 SMNVEV (reference sequence). This CDR3 has 13 amino acids. The CDR3, as DNA: TGTGCCAGCGCCTGGGACAGTATTCAGCCCCAGCATTTT. Encoded protein: CASAWDSIQPQHF.

The chain employs TRBV5-4 and TRBJ2-7, with D perhaps matching TRBD1 (5 bases). V shed 2 bases and J shed 5 bases, with 8 bases lying between them. The CDR3 is 12 amino acids. Per the germline V gene, CDR1 is SGHNT and CDR2 is YYREEE (reference sequence). As DNA, the CDR3 is TGTGCCAGCAGCTTCGTCAGGGACGAGCAGTACTTC. It yields the protein CASSFVRDEQYF.

This chain links TRBV6-5 with TRBJ2-1, with D hard to call. There are 14 residues in the CDR3. CDR1 MNHEY and CDR2 SVGAGI come from the germline V gene. V lost 10 bases and J 5 bases, leaving 18 bases between the germline ends. The CDR3 spells CATQNRRRNNEQFF. The CDR3 nucleotides read TGTGCCACCCAAAACCGGCGGCGGAACAATGAGCAGTTCTTC.

This chain uses TRBV4-2 with TRBJ1-6, with D possibly being TRBD1 (6 bases). This CDR3 comprises 19 residues. Looked up from germline, CDR1 is LGHNA and CDR2 is YNFKEQ. V lost 2 bases and J lost 0, with 17 bases in between. This chain's CDR3 is CASSQSGTSHRSYNSPLHF. CDR3 nucleotides: TGTGCCAGCAGCCAATCCGGGACAAGTCATCGCTCCTATAATTCACCCCTCCACTTT.

The CDR3 DNA reads TGTGCCAGTCCACAGGGGGCTACTGTTAATGAGCAGTTCTTC. As protein: CASPQGATVNEQFF. The chain carries TRBV19 and TRBJ2-1; 9 bases are a match to TRBD1. J lost 7 bases, V lost 8 bases, and 9 bases had no gene match. Germline CDR1 is LNHDA and CDR2 is SQIVND (reference sequence). The CDR3 is made up of 14 amino acids.

This sequence joins TRBV5-4 and TRBJ2-5, with D unclear. CDR3 length: 13 amino acids. V was cut by 3 bases and J by 3 bases, with 9 bases left in between. Germline CDR1 reads SGHNT; CDR2 reads YYREEE (reference sequence). The CDR3, as DNA: TGTGCCAGCAGCTGGCGCCAGGAAGAGACCCAGTACTTC. Its translation is CASSWRQEETQYF.

The rearrangement links TRBV30 to TRBJ2-1; TRBD2 agrees at 10 bases. This CDR3 spans 13 amino acids. The germline V gene has CDR1 GTSNPN and CDR2 SVGIG (reference sequence). The CDR3 DNA is TGTGCGGCGGTCAGCGGGAGGGCCTATGAGCAGTTCTTC. It translates to CAAVSGRAYEQFF.

The gene calls are TRBV5-1 and TRBJ2-5, with 7 bases identical to TRBD2. Unmatched junction bases numbered 7, after V lost 0 bases and J lost 5 bases. Germline assignment: CDR1 SGHRS and CDR2 YFSETQ. CDR3 size: 15 residues. Here the CDR3 reads CASSLAYGGKETQYF. The CDR3 region has the DNA TGCGCCAGCAGCTTGGCTTACGGGGGGAAGGAGACCCAGTACTTC.

The rearrangement joins TRBV7-9 to TRBJ1-1; 10 bases agree with TRBD1. After removal of 6 bases from V and 4 bases from J, the junction contained 8 bases not matched to a gene. CDR1 SEHNR and CDR2 FQNEAQ come from the germline V gene (reference sequence). The length of the CDR3 is 15 residues. This CDR3 is CASRNTGTGVTEAFF. The CDR3 region has the DNA TGTGCCAGCAGAAACACCGGGACAGGGGTCACTGAAGCTTTCTTT.

The chain combines TRBV14 with TRBJ1-6, with TRBD1 as a possible D gene (5 bases). V lost 3 bases and J 7 bases, leaving 13 bases between the germline ends. The CDR3 has 15 residues. CDR1 is SGHDN, CDR2 FVKESK, per germline. CDR3 DNA sequence: TGTGCCAGCAGCCAGTTTGGACAAACCAATTCACCCCTCCACTTT. Its translation is CASSQFGQTNSPLHF.

The chain is built from TRBV6-5 and TRBJ1-6; D might be TRBD1 (6 bases). This CDR3 region has 14 residues. Trimming took 2 bases from V and 7 from J, leaving 9 bases between them. CDR1 and CDR2 from the germline V gene are MNHEY and SVGAGI. This CDR3 reads CASSYDRNNSPLHF. DNA for the CDR3: TGTGCCAGCAGTTACGACAGGAACAATTCACCCCTCCACTTT.

The rearrangement uses TRBV6-1 and TRBJ2-7, with 7 positions matching TRBD2. The CDR3 contains 17 residues. The germline CDR1 and CDR2 sequences are MNHNS and SASEGT. V dropped 0 bases and J dropped 3; count of bases not matched to a gene: 11. CDR3 amino acids: CASSEALGGRSSYEQYF. The CDR3 DNA sequence: TGTGCCAGCAGTGAAGCGCTGGGCGGGAGATCCAGCTACGAGCAGTACTTC.

This clone was seen just once. V gene TRBV6-5 combines with J gene TRBJ2-1, with 8 bases matching TRBD1. J was trimmed by 8 bases and V by 7 bases; bases with no gene match: 10. The CDR3 sequence is 14 residues long. The V gene's germline CDR1 is MNHEY and CDR2 SVGAGI. Here the CDR3 reads CASKWDRRVYEQFF. As DNA, the CDR3 is TGTGCCAGCAAATGGGACAGGAGGGTCTATGAGCAGTTCTTC.

The chain carries TRBV5-1 and TRBJ2-5; TRBD1 matches at 7 bases. The J call may be wrong; the DNA end is better matched by TRBJ2-7. The CDR3 totals 15 residues. CDR1 and CDR2 from the germline V gene are SGHRS and YFSETQ. This chain's CDR3 is CASSLGGGNSYEQYF. In DNA form, the CDR3 reads TGCGCCAGCAGCTTGGGAGGGGGCAACTCCTACGAGCAGTACTTC.

The CDR3: CAWSVGLAGSYEQYF. Written as DNA, the CDR3 is TGTGCCTGGAGTGTAGGGCTAGCGGGAAGCTACGAGCAGTACTTC. The J gene is TRBJ2-7, the V gene TRBV30, with 9 bases matching TRBD2. This CDR3 has 15 residues. Germline CDR1 GTSNPN, CDR2 SVGIG (reference sequence). V trimming: 0 bases; J trimming: 3 bases; junction bases outside the gene matches: 6.

The chain employs TRBV7-3 and TRBJ1-1; D gene ambiguous. Trimming left V 6 bases short and J 3 bases short, with 11 bases between. The CDR3 spans 13 residues. The germline CDR1 and CDR2 sequences are SGHTA and FQGTGA. The CDR3 here is CASRRHIDTEAFF. As DNA, the CDR3 is TGTGCCAGCAGGCGACATATTGACACTGAAGCTTTCTTT.